A single sample is the source of the 25 T cell receptor beta chains below, sequenced in a study of long-term antiretroviral therapy in people with HIV. The libraries were made with immunoSEQ v3.0 at survey level. This table comes from immunoSEQ multiplex PCR, and its TCRdb copy is limited to in-frame clones, with some not included. The table has roughly 13,000 clones, 75% to 85% seen once. The input for sequencing was unsorted PBMCs, taken 1.3 years before starting antiretroviral therapy. The receptors shown here come from a man aged 35-49 years with HIV.

This sequence joins TRBV7-9 and TRBJ2-3, with TRBD2 matching 10 bases. The ends lost 5 bases at V and 6 bases at J; junction bases unmatched: 5. The CDR3 consists of 14 residues. Germline CDR1 and CDR2: SEHNR and FQNEAQ (reference sequence). The CDR3 coding sequence is TGTGCCAGCAGCCTTAGCGGGGGGCGGGATACGCAGTATTTT. Translated, it gives CASSLSGGRDTQYF.

This clone was detected only a few times. The chain uses TRBV5-1 and TRBJ2-2; TRBD2 aligns across 8 bases. V shed 5 bases and J 4 bases; nucleotides not matched to a gene: 4. Germline values: CDR1 SGHRS, CDR2 YFSETQ. CDR3 size: 14 residues. The CDR3 DNA sequence: TGCGCCAGCAGTGTGGGACTAGTCACCGGGGAGCTGTTTTTT. Protein sequence: CASSVGLVTGELFF.

This chain connects TRBV11-2 to TRBJ2-3; the D gene is possibly TRBD2 (5 bases). V lost 3 bases and J lost 6, with 10 bases in between. Germline CDR1 SGHAT, CDR2 FQNNGV. The CDR3 is made up of 13 amino acids. DNA of the CDR3: TGTGCCAGCAGCTTTTTTGGGAGTGATACGCAGTATTTT. Encoded protein: CASSFFGSDTQYF. The whole variable domain, filled in from reference TRBV11-2 and TRBJ2-3, reads EAGVAQSPRYKIIEKRQSVAFWCNPISGHATLYWYQQILGQGPKLLIQFQNNGVVDDSQLPKDRFSAERLKGVDSTLKIQPAKLEDSAVYLCASSFFGSDTQYFGPGTRLTVL.

This chain connects TRBV5-6 to TRBJ1-2, with 7 positions matching TRBD1. V lost 1 base, J lost 5 bases, and 11 bases stayed unmatched. The V gene's germline CDR1 is SGHDT and CDR2 YYEEEE. This CDR3 region has 16 residues. DNA for the CDR3: TGTGCCAGCAGCTTGACAACCCCAGGGGGAGGGTATGGCTACACCTTC. As protein: CASSLTTPGGGYGYTF.

This clone counts as medium-sized. The chain uses TRBV19 and TRBJ2-1; the D gene is possibly TRBD1 (6 bases). The CDR3 runs to 15 residues. Germline V gene data show CDR1 as LNHDA and CDR2 as SQIVND (reference sequence). Trimming took off 6 bases at V and 2 bases at J, with 14 bases between the two ends. The chain's CDR3 is CASRVVQGPYNEQFF. The CDR3 nucleotides read TGTGCCAGTAGGGTGGTGCAGGGGCCCTACAATGAGCAGTTCTTC.

V and J are TRBV29-1 and TRBJ2-3, with no clear D. The germline V gene has CDR1 SQVTM and CDR2 ANQGSEA. Trimming removed 3 bases at V and 4 bases at J, with 14 bases between. CDR3 length equals 14 residues. The CDR3 here is CSVDASNAPDTQYF. CDR3 nucleotides: TGCAGCGTTGACGCCTCCAACGCTCCAGATACGCAGTATTTT.

The chain recombines TRBV2 with TRBJ1-1; a possible D gene is TRBD1 (5 bases). Germline CDR1 reads SNHLY; CDR2 reads FYNNEI. CDR3 size: 15 residues. V lost 4 bases and J 4 bases, leaving 16 bases between the germline ends. CDR3 in DNA: TGTGCCAGCAGTGCGGGCAGGGAAAGGCGCACTGAAGCTTTCTTT. It specifies CASSAGRERRTEAFF.

V gene TRBV13 combines with J gene TRBJ1-5; D remains ambiguous. Trimming pared 0 bases from V and 7 bases from J, leaving 4 bases between. Germline assignment: CDR1 PRHDT and CDR2 FYEKMQ (reference sequence). CDR3 length: 12 amino acids. The CDR3 spells CASSLGGQPQHF. CDR3 DNA sequence: TGTGCCAGCAGCTTAGGGGGGCAGCCCCAGCATTTT.

This clone has just a few counts. The V and J genes are TRBV27 and TRBJ1-3; a weak D match, TRBD1 (5 bases). The ends were cut back, 5 bases at V and 0 bases at J, with 8 bases in the middle. This CDR3 region has 14 residues. Per germline, CDR1 MNHEY and CDR2 SMNVEV (reference sequence). The CDR3 protein is CASSRQSSGNTIYF. The CDR3 DNA sequence: TGTGCCAGCAGTAGACAGAGCTCTGGAAACACCATATATTTT.

The chain joins TRBV6-6 to TRBJ2-3; 7 bases align to TRBD1. Germline assignment: CDR1 MNHNY and CDR2 SVGAGI (reference sequence). The CDR3 is 13 amino acids. V trimming: 5 bases; J trimming: 3 bases; junction bases outside the gene matches: 2. This CDR3 reads CASSGQVTDTQYF. For the CDR3, the DNA is TGTGCCAGCAGTGGACAGGTGACAGATACGCAGTATTTT.

This clone was detected once. The V and J genes are TRBV7-9 and TRBJ2-3; TRBD2 might be the D (6 bases). V was shortened by 3 bases and J by 0 bases, with 10 bases between the two germline ends. Germline V gene lookup returns CDR1 SEHNR and CDR2 FQNEAQ (reference sequence). The CDR3 has 15 residues. The CDR3 DNA is TGTGCCAGCAGCTTTAGCGGTCCGAGCACAGATACGCAGTATTTT. The encoded protein is CASSFSGPSTDTQYF.

Remarks on this clone: Other DNA sequences of this sample code for an identical CDR3. The chain carries TRBV5-4 and TRBJ2-1; no reliable D call. The CDR3 loop spans 15 amino acids. Germline loops: CDR1 SGHNT, CDR2 YYREEE (reference sequence). V lost 0 bases, J lost 0 bases, and 7 bases lay in between. DNA for the CDR3: TGTGCCAGCAGCTTGGACAGAAGCTCCTACAATGAGCAGTTCTTC. Amino acid sequence: CASSLDRSSYNEQFF.

The chain employs TRBV5-1 and TRBJ2-5; 7 nucleotides line up with TRBD2. In germline, CDR1 is SGHRS, CDR2 YFSETQ. CDR3 length: 15 residues. The trim removed 0 bases at V and 1 base at J, leaving 3 bases unmatched. DNA of the CDR3: TGCGCCAGCAGCTTGGGCGGGGGAGTCCAAGAGACCCAGTACTTC. This translates into CASSLGGGVQETQYF. The variable domain in full, with the rest retrieved from reference TRBV5-1 and TRBJ2-5, is KAGVTQTPRYLIKTRGQQVTLSCSPISGHRSVSWYQQTPGQGLQFLFEYFSETQRNKGNFPGRFSGRQFSNSRSEMNVSTLELGDSALYLCASSLGGGVQETQYFGPGTRLLVL.

The chain has TRBV11-3 and TRBJ1-4, with a weak D call TRBD1 (5 bases). The length of the CDR3 is 14 residues. Germline V CDR1 and CDR2: SGHNT, YENEEA. Trimming cost V 6 bases and J 4 bases, with 12 bases left between them. This CDR3 reads CASRGQGGNEKLFF. CDR3 DNA: TGTGCCAGCAGGGGGCAGGGCGGTAATGAAAAACTGTTTTTT.

The genes are TRBV7-3 and TRBJ1-1; TRBD1 aligns across 9 bases. Germline V gene sequence: CDR1 SGHTA, CDR2 FQGTGA. This CDR3 has 14 residues. V dropped 6 bases and J dropped 4; count of bases not matched to a gene: 6. In nucleotides, the CDR3 is TGTGCCAGCAGACGGGACAGGGTCCCCACTGAAGCTTTCTTT. As protein: CASRRDRVPTEAFF.

This clone was recorded only once. The J gene is TRBJ1-2, the V gene TRBV13; the match to TRBD1 covers 7 bases. The CDR3 is 12 amino acids. Trimming took 5 bases from V and 11 from J; bases not matched to a gene: 8. Germline-derived CDR1 and CDR2 are PRHDT and FYEKMQ (reference sequence). CDR3 sequence (DNA): TGTGCCAGCAGCGGATTGGACAGGAGTTACACCTTC. Protein product: CASSGLDRSYTF.

The chain has TRBV27 and TRBJ1-1; a weak D match, TRBD1 (5 bases). In germline, CDR1 is MNHEY, CDR2 SMNVEV (reference sequence). V was trimmed by 4 bases and J by 3 bases, leaving 15 bases between them. The CDR3 covers 15 residues. CDR3 bases: TGTGCCAGCAGTTCCCTCAGGGCCCCGGACACTGAAGCTTTCTTT. Translating gives CASSSLRAPDTEAFF.

The chain links TRBV5-1 to TRBJ2-3; 8 bases fit TRBD2. Germline V CDR1 and CDR2: SGHRS, YFSETQ. The J segment lost 3 bases and the V segment lost 0 bases, leaving 3 bases of the junction unmatched. CDR3 length: 15 amino acids. The CDR3 reads CASSLAGGGTDTQYF. The CDR3 DNA sequence: TGCGCCAGCAGCTTGGCCGGCGGGGGGACAGATACGCAGTATTTT. The whole variable domain, remainder taken from reference TRBV5-1 and TRBJ2-3, is KAGVTQTPRYLIKTRGQQVTLSCSPISGHRSVSWYQQTPGQGLQFLFEYFSETQRNKGNFPGRFSGRQFSNSRSEMNVSTLELGDSALYLCASSLAGGGTDTQYFGPGTRLTVL.

The table lists this clone with a count of one. This chain joins TRBV27 and TRBJ1-5; D ambiguous. There are 13 residues in the CDR3. V lost 6 bases, J lost 4 bases, and 10 bases lay in between. Germline V gene lookup returns CDR1 MNHEY and CDR2 SMNVEV (reference sequence). This CDR3 reads CASSGGNNQPQHF. The CDR3 region has the DNA TGTGCCAGCAGCGGAGGAAATAATCAGCCCCAGCATTTT.

The gene calls are TRBV4-1 and TRBJ1-5; D remains ambiguous. Germline V lookup: CDR1 MGHRA, CDR2 YSYEKL. CDR3 length: 14 amino acids. V lost 0 bases and J lost 4, with 7 bases in between. The CDR3 sequence is CASSQDEQNQPQHF. In DNA, the CDR3 is TGCGCCAGCAGCCAAGATGAACAGAATCAGCCCCAGCATTTT.

V and J are TRBV28 and TRBJ1-5; D unclear. The length of the CDR3 is 13 residues. V lost 6 bases and J 6 bases, leaving 12 bases between the germline ends. The germline V gene has CDR1 MDHEN and CDR2 SYDVKM. The CDR3 nucleotides read TGTGCCAGCAGGCGGGCCTTCGGTCAGCCCCAGCATTTT. It translates to CASRRAFGQPQHF.

The V gene is TRBV11-3, the J gene TRBJ2-7; D assignment may be TRBD1 or TRBD2 (5 bases each). The CDR3 has 15 amino acids. CDR1 is SGHNT and CDR2 is YENEEA in the germline V gene. V was pared by 4 bases and J by 6 bases, with 19 bases between. The CDR3 DNA reads as TGTGCCAGCAGCTCGGGACGGACCGGGGAGCGCGAGCAGTACTTC. Translation: CASSSGRTGEREQYF.

DNA for the CDR3: TGTGCCAGCAGTGACCAGAAGTTAGAAGCTTTCTTT. It translates to CASSDQKLEAFF. The chain combines TRBV2 with TRBJ1-1; D not certain. Looked up from germline, CDR1 is SNHLY and CDR2 is FYNNEI. The CDR3 runs 12 residues. V lost 3 bases and J lost 8, with 10 bases in between. The full variable domain, rest sourced from reference TRBV2 and TRBJ1-1, is EPEVTQTPSHQVTQMGQEVILRCVPISNHLYFYWYRQILGQKVEFLVSFYNNEISEKSEIFDDQFSVERPDGSNFTLKIRSTKLEDSAMYFCASSDQKLEAFFGQGTRLTVV.

J is TRBJ1-6 and V is TRBV2; D gene uncertain. The ends were cut back, 7 bases at V and 7 bases at J, with 8 bases in the middle. From germline, CDR1 is SNHLY and CDR2 FYNNEI. There are 12 residues in the CDR3. The CDR3 DNA is TGTGCCAGCACGGGCGGCAATTCACCCCTCCACTTT. Its translation: CASTGGNSPLHF.

The chain combines TRBV30 with TRBJ1-3; D gene uncertain. The CDR3 spans 12 residues. The V end lost 0 bases, the J end lost 4 bases, and 4 bases lay between the germline ends. Germline V gene sequence: CDR1 GTSNPN, CDR2 SVGIG (reference sequence). The CDR3 nucleotides read TGTGCCTGGAGTGTTGGGGGAAACACCATATATTTT. Its translation: CAWSVGGNTIYF.